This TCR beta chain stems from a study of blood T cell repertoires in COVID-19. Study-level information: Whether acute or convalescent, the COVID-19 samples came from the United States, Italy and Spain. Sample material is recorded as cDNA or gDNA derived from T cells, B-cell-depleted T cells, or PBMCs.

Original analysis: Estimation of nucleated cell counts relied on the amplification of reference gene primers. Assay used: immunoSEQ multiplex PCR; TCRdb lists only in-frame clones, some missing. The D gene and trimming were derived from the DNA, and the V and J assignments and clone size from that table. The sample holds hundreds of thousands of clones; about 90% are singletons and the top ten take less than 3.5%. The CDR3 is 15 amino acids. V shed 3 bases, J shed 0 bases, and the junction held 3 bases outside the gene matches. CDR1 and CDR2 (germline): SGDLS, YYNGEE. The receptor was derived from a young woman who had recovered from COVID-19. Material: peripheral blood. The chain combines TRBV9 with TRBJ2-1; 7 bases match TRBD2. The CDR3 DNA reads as TGTGCCAGCAGCGGGGGCGGGAGCTCCTACAATGAGCAGTTCTTC. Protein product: CASSGGGSSYNEQFF.